What follows is one T cell receptor beta chain and its context. Its specificity is not known. These data originate in a study of cytomegalovirus exposure and HLA in healthy donors. Study details: HLA-typed donors contributed some 83 million unique TCRs, which were held in an early data release. The study, taken as a whole, reports: In an earlier analysis, productive rearrangement rates for most beta V segments clustered near 87% or 30%.

Use of 60 Vbeta and 13 Jbeta primers characterized the PCR. Some clones are missing from TCRdb's copy, which holds only in-frame ones; the method was immunoSEQ multiplex PCR. The repertoire table contains 200,000 or so clones. The CDR3 totals 17 residues. CDR1 is SEHNR and CDR2 is FQNEAQ in the germline V gene (reference sequence). Trimming took 5 bases from V and 3 from J; bases not matched to a gene: 12. What was sequenced was PBMCs. This TCR was sampled from a girl aged 2-10 years in good health and CMV-seropositive. This chain joins TRBV7-9 and TRBJ2-7; 11 bases fit TRBD2. CDR3 DNA sequence: TGTGCCAGCAGCCCTCCAACCGGGACTAGCGGCCACTACGAGCAGTACTTC. The encoded protein is CASSPPTGTSGHYEQYF.